This T cell receptor beta chain was sequenced in a study of Ad26.COV2.S vaccination and SARS-CoV-2 variants. Background on the study: Ad26.COV2.S, an intramuscular injection, was given once or twice 56 days apart.

This sample's treatment: approximately 18 received Ad26.COV2.S at low or high dose, single or two shots; about 5 received placebo; per-sample allocation not given. It was on day 63 after the first vaccine or placebo injection that samples were taken. Vaccination employed an Ad26 vector expressing the Wuhan-strain SARS-CoV-2 spike. Study-level findings and limits: Substantial breadth was reportedly displayed by spike-specific CD8+ and CD4+ T cell responses after vaccination. TCR breadth and depth estimates may have understated total T cell responses.

The V end lost 7 bases, the J end lost 5 bases, and 13 bases lay between the germline ends. CDR3 size: 13 residues. The germline V gene encodes CDR1 KGHDR and CDR2 SFDVKD. In the case of this clone: Its antigen remains unknown.

Method: immunoSEQ multiplex PCR; TCRdb's copy keeps in-frame clones and lacks some. The sample shows about 680,000 clones, about 89% of them seen only once. This chain joins TRBV24-1 and TRBJ1-2, with D possibly matching TRBD1 (6 bases). The receptor was isolated from a person between 18 and 65 years old who received the Ad26.COV2.S COVID-19 vaccine or a placebo. Sequenced here: peripheral blood, sampled in a trial of Ad26.COV2.S vaccine versus placebo. CDR3 amino acids: CATSEGQGYGYTF. CDR3 DNA sequence: TGTGCCACCAGCGAGGGGCAGGGGTATGGCTACACCTTC.